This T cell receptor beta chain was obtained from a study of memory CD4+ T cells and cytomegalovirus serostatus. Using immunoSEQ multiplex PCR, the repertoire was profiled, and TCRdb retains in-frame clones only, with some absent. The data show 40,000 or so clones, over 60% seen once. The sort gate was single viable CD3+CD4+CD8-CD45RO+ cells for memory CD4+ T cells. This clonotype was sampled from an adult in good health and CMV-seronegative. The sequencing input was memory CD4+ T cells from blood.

CDR3 sequence: CAIKTDIPTDTQYF. CDR3 in DNA: TGTGCCATCAAGACAGATATCCCCACAGATACGCAGTATTTT. The chain links TRBV10-3 to TRBJ2-3, with D possibly TRBD1 on 5 matching bases. CDR1 is ENHRY, CDR2 SYGVKD, per germline. CDR3 length: 14 residues. With 7 bases removed from V and 2 bases from J, the gap between germline ends came to 13 bases.